The 30 T cell receptor beta chains in this list originate from one sample, sequenced in a study of cytomegalovirus exposure and HLA in healthy donors. The PCR made use of 60 Vbeta and 13 Jbeta primers. Libraries were prepared by immunoSEQ multiplex PCR; TCRdb keeps only in-frame clonotypes and omits some of them. The specimen's table records over 110,000 clones. The sequencing input was PBMCs. The receptors were sampled from a male donor in good health and CMV-seronegative.

The gene calls are TRBV5-1 and TRBJ2-5; D gene uncertain. CDR3 length: 11 amino acids. Germline V lookup: CDR1 SGHRS, CDR2 YFSETQ. V was trimmed by 2 bases and J by 5 bases, leaving 4 bases between them. The CDR3 protein is CASSFEETQYF. The CDR3 DNA reads TGCGCCAGCAGCTTTGAGGAGACCCAGTACTTC.

This chain joins TRBV6-5 and TRBJ2-1; 7 bases are a match to TRBD2. This CDR3 region has 13 residues. V shed 7 bases and J 7 bases; nucleotides not matched to a gene: 7. Germline values: CDR1 MNHEY, CDR2 SVGAGI. The CDR3: CASTNPGRNEQFF. DNA for the CDR3: TGTGCCAGCACCAACCCCGGGAGGAATGAGCAGTTCTTC.

The V gene is TRBV29-1, the J gene TRBJ1-1; 7 nucleotides agree with TRBD1. V trimming: 1 base; J trimming: 1 base; junction bases outside the gene matches: 3. The CDR3 runs to 14 residues. Germline CDR1 reads SQVTM; CDR2 reads ANQGSEA. The CDR3 DNA reads as TGCAGCGTTGAAGGCCGGACAGGGAACACTGAAGCTTTCTTT. Amino acids: CSVEGRTGNTEAFF. The full variable domain, in which reference TRBV29-1 and TRBJ1-1 provide the parts outside the CDR3, is SAVISQKPSRDICQRGTSLTIQCQVDSQVTMMFWYRQQPGQSLTLIATANQGSEATYESGFVIDKFPISRPNLTFSTLTVSNMSPEDSSIYLCSVEGRTGNTEAFFGQGTRLTVV.

J is TRBJ1-1 and V is TRBV27, with D unresolved. The germline CDR1 and CDR2 sequences are MNHEY and SMNVEV (reference sequence). The V and J ends lost 5 bases and 9 bases respectively, with 19 bases between them. This CDR3 is built from 14 residues. The DNA of the CDR3 is TGTGCCAGCAGTCTCCTCGGTGGTCTCCGTCAAGCTTTCTTT. Translated, it gives CASSLLGGLRQAFF.

The chain is built from TRBV7-3 and TRBJ1-1, with a tentative D call TRBD1 (6 bases). The CDR3 is 16 residues long. V was trimmed by 5 bases and J by 3 bases, leaving 19 bases between them. Germline CDR1 and CDR2: SGHTA and FQGTGA. The CDR3 is CASSPGVQGQHTEAFF. For the CDR3, the DNA is TGTGCCAGCAGCCCAGGGGTCCAAGGACAGCACACTGAAGCTTTCTTT.

V gene TRBV6-5 combines with J gene TRBJ1-1; D is possibly TRBD1 (5 bases). CDR3 length: 13 residues. CDR1 is MNHEY and CDR2 is SVGAGI in the germline V gene. The V and J ends lost 2 bases and 7 bases respectively, with 11 bases between them. As DNA, the CDR3 is TGTGCCAGCAGTTACCTTGGGGCAGGTGAAGCTTTCTTT. Its protein is CASSYLGAGEAFF.

V and J are TRBV30 and TRBJ2-7; 13 nucleotides match TRBD2. This CDR3 is 18 amino acids long. V shed 2 bases, J shed 0 bases, and the junction held 10 bases outside the gene matches. CDR1 is GTSNPN and CDR2 is SVGIG in the germline V gene (reference sequence). The CDR3 region is CAWSISRTSGSPSYEQYF. CDR3 in DNA: TGTGCCTGGAGTATTAGTAGGACTAGCGGGAGCCCCTCCTACGAGCAGTACTTC.

The genes are TRBV18 and TRBJ2-5; 7 bases agree with TRBD2. The DNA end favors TRBJ2-7, so the J call may be wrong. This CDR3 spans 13 amino acids. Germline V gene sequence: CDR1 KGHSH, CDR2 LQKENI. This chain's CDR3 is CASSSSGPYEQYF. The DNA for the CDR3 is TGTGCCAGCTCCTCTAGCGGACCCTACGAGCAGTACTTC.

The rearrangement joins TRBV6-1 to TRBJ1-1; 9 bases match TRBD1. Germline CDR1 MNHNS, CDR2 SASEGT. V dropped 4 bases and J dropped 4; count of bases not matched to a gene: 22. This CDR3 has 20 residues. In DNA form, the CDR3 reads TGTGCCAGCAGTGGAGTAGTGTGGGTTCGGACAGGGGAGGTGGGCACTGAAGCTTTCTTT. This encodes CASSGVVWVRTGEVGTEAFF.

This chain links TRBV27 with TRBJ2-1; 11 bases are a match to TRBD2. The V segment lost 5 bases and the J segment 6 bases; nucleotides outside the gene matches: 6. The V gene's germline CDR1 is MNHEY and CDR2 SMNVEV (reference sequence). CDR3 length equals 15 residues. CDR3: CASSPGLAASNEQFF. CDR3 sequence (DNA): TGTGCCAGCAGTCCGGGACTAGCGGCCTCCAATGAGCAGTTCTTC.

The chain links TRBV5-6 to TRBJ2-3; 7 bases are a match to TRBD2. The CDR3 totals 14 residues. V gave up 5 bases and J gave up 2 bases; unmatched junction bases: 5. Germline values: CDR1 SGHDT, CDR2 YYEEEE. The CDR3 here is CASSNRDYTDTQYF. The CDR3 nucleotides read TGTGCCAGCAGTAACCGGGACTACACAGATACGCAGTATTTT. Looking up the rest from reference TRBV5-6 and TRBJ2-3 gives the full variable domain: DAGVTQSPTHLIKTRGQQVTLRCSPKSGHDTVSWYQQALGQGPQFIFQYYEEEERQRGNFPDRFSGHQFPNYSSELNVNALLLGDSALYLCASSNRDYTDTQYFGPGTRLTVL.

The rearrangement links TRBV9 to TRBJ1-2; possible D gene TRBD1, 5 bases. This CDR3 contains 12 residues. Germline CDR1 and CDR2: SGDLS and YYNGEE. The germline V and J ends were trimmed by 0 bases and 8 bases, with 8 bases remaining between them. The CDR3: CASSVGGEGYTF. The CDR3 coding sequence is TGTGCCAGCAGCGTAGGGGGGGAAGGCTACACCTTC. Full variable domain (rest looked up from reference TRBV9 and TRBJ1-2): DSGVTQTPKHLITATGQRVTLRCSPRSGDLSVYWYQQSLDQGLQFLIQYYNGEERAKGNILERFSAQQFPDLHSELNLSSLELGDSALYFCASSVGGEGYTFGSGTRLTVV.

V is TRBV2 and J is TRBJ1-4, with a tentative D call TRBD1 (5 bases). The CDR3 is 16 amino acids. The germline CDR1 and CDR2 sequences are SNHLY and FYNNEI. V lost 6 bases to trimming and J lost 8 bases, with 22 bases between them. CDR3 protein: CASRDQTAGLVEKLFF. The CDR3 nucleotides are TGTGCCAGCAGAGACCAGACGGCAGGGTTAGTGGAAAAACTGTTTTTT. The full variable domain, in which reference TRBV2 and TRBJ1-4 provide the parts outside the CDR3, is EPEVTQTPSHQVTQMGQEVILRCVPISNHLYFYWYRQILGQKVEFLVSFYNNEISEKSEIFDDQFSVERPDGSNFTLKIRSTKLEDSAMYFCASRDQTAGLVEKLFFGSGTQLSVL.

The chain recombines TRBV7-8 with TRBJ1-4; the match to TRBD1 covers 11 bases. V was clipped by 5 bases and J by 8 bases; unmatched bases: 7. This CDR3 spans 15 amino acids. Per the germline V gene, CDR1 is SGHVS and CDR2 is FQNEAQ. CDR3 loop: CASSTTGTGGEKLFF. DNA of the CDR3: TGTGCCAGCAGCACCACCGGGACAGGGGGGGAAAAACTGTTTTTT.

The gene calls are TRBV30 and TRBJ2-6; D unclear. Trimming stripped 6 bases from V and 3 bases from J, with 9 bases between. Germline V gene lookup returns CDR1 GTSNPN and CDR2 SVGIG (reference sequence). This CDR3 is built from 13 residues. CDR3 DNA: TGTGCCTGTGGAGTAGGTGGGGCCAACGTCCTGACTTTC. Translated: CACGVGGANVLTF.

V and J are TRBV4-3 and TRBJ1-1; maybe TRBD1 (5 bases). V lost 0 bases and J lost 1, with 9 bases in between. Per the germline V gene, CDR1 is LGHNA and CDR2 is YSLEER. CDR3 length: 15 amino acids. CDR3 residues: CASSQDPRENTEAFF. Here the CDR3 DNA reads TGCGCCAGCAGCCAAGATCCCAGGGAGAACACTGAAGCTTTCTTT.

The V gene is TRBV7-9, the J gene TRBJ2-5, with D possibly TRBD2 on 6 matching bases. CDR3 length: 15 residues. Trimming left V 1 base short and J 5 bases short, with 14 bases between. Germline assignment: CDR1 SEHNR and CDR2 FQNEAQ (reference sequence). The CDR3 loop is CASSLGGGRVETQYF. The CDR3 coding sequence is TGTGCCAGCAGCTTAGGTGGAGGGAGAGTGGAGACCCAGTACTTC.

The chain employs TRBV19 and TRBJ2-5; 8 bases align to TRBD1. With V trimmed by 0 bases and J by 5 bases, 5 bases remained unmatched. The CDR3 has 15 residues. The V gene's germline CDR1 is LNHDA and CDR2 SQIVND (reference sequence). The CDR3 loop reads CASSIEDRERETQYF. The CDR3, as DNA: TGTGCCAGTAGTATAGAGGACAGGGAGAGGGAGACCCAGTACTTC.

The chain uses TRBV27 and TRBJ1-1; a possible D gene is TRBD1 (6 bases). CDR3 length: 14 residues. V was clipped by 5 bases and J by 0 bases, with 10 bases between them. The germline gives CDR1 MNHEY, CDR2 SMNVEV (reference sequence). In DNA form, the CDR3 reads TGTGCCAGCAGTATAGGGGGAATGAACACTGAAGCTTTCTTT. This encodes CASSIGGMNTEAFF.

The chain links TRBV29-1 to TRBJ2-7; 8 bases match TRBD1. Germline values: CDR1 SQVTM, CDR2 ANQGSEA. This CDR3 region has 13 residues. V lost 6 bases, J lost 3 bases, and 7 bases stayed unmatched. The CDR3 loop reads CSVMTGADYEQYF. For the CDR3, the DNA is TGCAGCGTGATGACAGGGGCGGACTACGAGCAGTACTTC.

The J gene is TRBJ1-5, the V gene TRBV5-1; no reliable D call. Trimming left V 1 base short and J 0 bases short, with 8 bases between. This CDR3 has 15 residues. Germline CDR1 reads SGHRS; CDR2 reads YFSETQ. CDR3 region: CASSLYPNSNQPQHF. The CDR3 nucleotides read TGCGCCAGCAGCTTGTATCCTAATAGCAATCAGCCCCAGCATTTT.

The rearrangement uses TRBV5-1 and TRBJ2-1; 7 bases map to TRBD1. The CDR3 consists of 20 residues. V trimming: 0 bases; J trimming: 0 bases; junction bases outside the gene matches: 15. The germline CDR1 and CDR2 sequences are SGHRS and YFSETQ. The CDR3 DNA sequence: TGCGCCAGCAGCTTGGGCGAACTGCCGGGACAGAAGTCCTCCTACAATGAGCAGTTCTTC. Its protein product is CASSLGELPGQKSSYNEQFF.

This chain uses TRBV20-1 with TRBJ2-3, with D uncertain. Trimming took 3 bases from V and 3 from J, leaving 4 bases between them. The CDR3 spans 11 residues. Germline-derived CDR1 and CDR2 are DFQATT and SNEGSKA (reference sequence). In DNA, the CDR3 is TGCAGTGCTAGCCAGACAGATACGCAGTATTTT. It specifies CSASQTDTQYF.

The chain joins TRBV7-9 to TRBJ2-1, with D possibly being TRBD1 (5 bases). This CDR3 comprises 15 residues. With 2 bases removed from V and 0 bases from J, the gap between germline ends came to 8 bases. Germline V gene data show CDR1 as SEHNR and CDR2 as FQNEAQ (reference sequence). For the CDR3, the DNA is TGTGCCAGCAGCTTAAGGGGAAGCTCCTACAATGAGCAGTTCTTC. It encodes CASSLRGSSYNEQFF.

The rearrangement links TRBV13 to TRBJ2-1; 10 positions match TRBD1. The CDR3 totals 16 residues. Per germline, CDR1 PRHDT and CDR2 FYEKMQ (reference sequence). The V segment lost 5 bases and the J segment 3 bases; nucleotides outside the gene matches: 7. The CDR3 is CASSPRQGAVYNEQFF. DNA of the CDR3: TGTGCCAGCAGCCCCCGACAGGGGGCGGTCTACAATGAGCAGTTCTTC. The full variable domain, in which reference TRBV13 and TRBJ2-1 provide the parts outside the CDR3, is AAGVIQSPRHLIKEKRETATLKCYPIPRHDTVYWYQQGPGQDPQFLISFYEKMQSDKGSIPDRFSAQQFSDYHSELNMSSLELGDSALYFCASSPRQGAVYNEQFFGPGTRLTVL.

This chain connects TRBV5-1 to TRBJ2-1; D perhaps matches TRBD1 (5 bases). The V and J ends lost 0 bases and 6 bases respectively, with 13 bases between them. CDR1 is SGHRS and CDR2 is YFSETQ in the germline V gene. There are 15 residues in the CDR3. The CDR3 loop is CASSLVRGSINEQFF. In DNA, the CDR3 is TGCGCCAGCAGCTTGGTAAGGGGATCGATCAATGAGCAGTTCTTC.

The chain links TRBV18 to TRBJ1-4, with D hard to call. This CDR3 is built from 15 residues. With 1 base removed from V and 6 bases from J, the gap between germline ends came to 12 bases. CDR1 KGHSH and CDR2 LQKENI come from the germline V gene. The CDR3 DNA follows: TGTGCCAGCTCACCACGAAGCGGGCGGGATGAAAAACTGTTTTTT. Its translation is CASSPRSGRDEKLFF.

The chain links TRBV5-1 to TRBJ2-7, with TRBD1 matching 11 bases. Germline CDR1 reads SGHRS; CDR2 reads YFSETQ. The CDR3 covers 15 residues. Unmatched junction bases numbered 7, after V lost 3 bases and J lost 5 bases. In nucleotides, the CDR3 is TGCGCCAGCAGCTCCCCGGGACAGGGGGTCCACGAGCAGTACTTC. This sequence encodes CASSSPGQGVHEQYF.

The chain has TRBV2 and TRBJ2-3, with D possibly being TRBD2 (5 bases). CDR1 is SNHLY, CDR2 FYNNEI, per germline. The V end was cut by 6 bases, the J end by 2 bases, with 15 bases between. This CDR3 is built from 15 residues. The CDR3 DNA reads as TGTGCCAGCAGATATCGAGGGCAGGCCACAGATACGCAGTATTTT. Translated, it gives CASRYRGQATDTQYF.

The gene calls are TRBV30 and TRBJ1-2; D is undetermined. The germline V gene encodes CDR1 GTSNPN and CDR2 SVGIG (reference sequence). Trimming cost V 4 bases and J 4 bases, with 22 bases left between them. The length of the CDR3 is 16 residues. CDR3: CAWTLHRSGRVYGYTF. The CDR3 DNA is TGTGCCTGGACCCTACACCGATCCGGGCGGGTCTATGGCTACACCTTC.